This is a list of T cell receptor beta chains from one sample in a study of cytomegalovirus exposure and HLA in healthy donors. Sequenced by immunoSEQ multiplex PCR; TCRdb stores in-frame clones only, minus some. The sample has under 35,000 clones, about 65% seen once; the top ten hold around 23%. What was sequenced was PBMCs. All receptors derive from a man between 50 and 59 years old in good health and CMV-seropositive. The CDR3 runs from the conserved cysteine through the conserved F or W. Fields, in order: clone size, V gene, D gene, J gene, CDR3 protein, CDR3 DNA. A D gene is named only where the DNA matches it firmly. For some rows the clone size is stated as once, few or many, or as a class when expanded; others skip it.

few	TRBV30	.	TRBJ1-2	CAWSLERNYGYTF	TGTGCCTGGAGCCTTGAGCGGAACTATGGCTACACCTTC
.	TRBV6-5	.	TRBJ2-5	CASSNRDWTKETQYF	TGTGCCAGCAGTAATCGGGACTGGACGAAAGAGACCCAGTACTTC
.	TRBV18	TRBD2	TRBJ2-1	CASSPPSGGSYNEQFF	TGTGCCAGCTCACCACCTAGCGGGGGTTCCTACAATGAGCAGTTCTTC
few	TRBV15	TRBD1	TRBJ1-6	CATSRAGQGSSPLHF	TGTGCCACCAGCAGAGCGGGACAGGGCAGTTCACCCCTCCACTTT
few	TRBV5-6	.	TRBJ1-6	CASSLNRATRDSPLHF	TGTGCCAGCAGCTTAAACAGGGCTACACGGGATTCACCCCTCCACTTT
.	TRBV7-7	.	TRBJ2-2	CASSPDTGELFF	TGTGCTAGCAGCCCTGACACCGGGGAGCTGTTTTTT
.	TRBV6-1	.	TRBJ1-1	CASQGSSRLNTEAFF	TGTGCCAGTCAGGGCAGCAGCAGATTGAACACTGAAGCTTTCTTT
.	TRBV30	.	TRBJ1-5	CAWRGASNQPQHF	TGTGCCTGGAGGGGCGCTAGCAATCAGCCCCAGCATTTT
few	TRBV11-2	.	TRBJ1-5	CASSFGQGGPQHF	TGTGCCAGCAGCTTTGGGCAAGGGGGGCCCCAGCATTTT
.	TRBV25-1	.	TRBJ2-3	CASSERGHSDTQYF	TGTGCCAGCAGTGAACGGGGACACTCCGATACGCAGTATTTT
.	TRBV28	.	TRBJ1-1	CASRLTGVAFF	TGTGCCAGCAGGTTGACAGGAGTCGCTTTCTTT
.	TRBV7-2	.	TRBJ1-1	CASSFGGNTEAFF	TGTGCCAGCAGCTTTGGCGGGAACACTGAAGCTTTCTTT
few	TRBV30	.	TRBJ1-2	CAGNGFYGYTF	TGTGCCGGAAACGGGTTCTATGGCTACACCTTC
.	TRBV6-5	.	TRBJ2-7	CASSYRGGSGAYEQYF	TGTGCCAGCAGTTACAGAGGAGGGTCAGGCGCCTACGAGCAGTACTTC
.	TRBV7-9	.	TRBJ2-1	CASSFGDEQFF	TGTGCCAGCAGCTTCGGGGATGAGCAGTTCTTC
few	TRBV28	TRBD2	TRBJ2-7	CACDGGKTYEQYF	TGTGCATGCGACGGGGGGAAAACCTACGAGCAGTACTTC
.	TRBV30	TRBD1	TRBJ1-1	CAWSAGQGGPIMNTEAFF	TGTGCCTGGAGTGCCGGACAGGGAGGTCCAATTATGAACACTGAAGCTTTCTTT
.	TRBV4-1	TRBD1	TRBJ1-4	CASSQDGDRIGVARKLFF	TGCGCCAGCAGCCAAGATGGGGACAGGATCGGAGTAGCGAGAAAACTGTTTTTT
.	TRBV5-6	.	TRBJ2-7	CASSSWTVFYEQYF	TGTGCCAGCAGCTCTTGGACAGTTTTTTACGAGCAGTACTTC
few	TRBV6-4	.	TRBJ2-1	CASSEAVERNEQFF	TGTGCCAGCAGTGAAGCGGTGGAACGCAATGAGCAGTTCTTC
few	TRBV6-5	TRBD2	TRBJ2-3	CASTTGLAGSTQYF	TGTGCCAGCACCACGGGACTAGCAGGGAGTACGCAGTATTTT
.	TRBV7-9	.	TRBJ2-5	CASSAGQNQETQYF	TGTGCCAGCAGCGCGGGACAGAACCAAGAGACCCAGTACTTC
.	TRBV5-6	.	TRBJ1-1	CASSTNTVMNTEAFF	TGTGCCAGCAGCACCAACACAGTCATGAACACTGAAGCTTTCTTT
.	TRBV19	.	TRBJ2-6	CATSVGAGANVLTF	TGTGCCACCTCAGTGGGCGCTGGGGCCAACGTCCTGACTTTC
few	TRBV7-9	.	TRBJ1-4	CASSLGHFEGEKLFF	TGTGCCAGCAGCTTGGGACATTTTGAGGGGGAAAAACTGTTTTTT
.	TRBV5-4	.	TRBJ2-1	CASSKDKSSYNEQFF	TGTGCCAGCAGTAAAGACAAGAGCTCCTACAATGAGCAGTTCTTC
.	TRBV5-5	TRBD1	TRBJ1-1	CASSGDRNTEAFF	TGTGCCAGCAGCGGGGACAGGAACACTGAAGCTTTCTTT
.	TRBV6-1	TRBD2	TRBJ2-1	CATRYSGREGNEQFF	TGTGCCACCAGATATAGCGGGAGGGAGGGCAATGAGCAGTTCTTC
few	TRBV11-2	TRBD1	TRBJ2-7	CASSARDRAAYEQYF	TGTGCCAGCAGCGCTCGGGACAGGGCCGCCTACGAGCAGTACTTC
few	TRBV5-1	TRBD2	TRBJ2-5	CASSVGTSGPETQYF	TGCGCCAGCAGCGTAGGGACTAGCGGCCCAGAGACCCAGTACTTC
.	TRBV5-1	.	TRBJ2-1	CASSLARNNEQFF	TGCGCCAGCAGCTTGGCCAGGAACAATGAGCAGTTCTTC
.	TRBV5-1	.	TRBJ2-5	CASSLAGGETQYF	TGCGCCAGCAGCTTGGCCGGGGGAGAGACCCAGTACTTC
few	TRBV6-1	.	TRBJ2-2	CASWSMNTGELFF	TGTGCCTCTTGGTCTATGAACACCGGGGAGCTGTTTTTT
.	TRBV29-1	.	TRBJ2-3	CSVEVTRGQYF	TGCAGCGTTGAAGTGACTAGAGGCCAGTATTTT
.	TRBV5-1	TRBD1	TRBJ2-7	CASTLTGGSYEQYF	TGCGCCAGCACCCTGACAGGGGGATCCTACGAGCAGTACTTC
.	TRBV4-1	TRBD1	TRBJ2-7	CASSQGQFDYEQYF	TGCGCCAGCAGCCAGGGACAGTTTGACTACGAGCAGTACTTC
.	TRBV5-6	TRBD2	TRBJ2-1	CASSLALAGGPYNEQFF	TGTGCCAGCAGCTTGGCCCTAGCGGGAGGTCCCTACAATGAGCAGTTCTTC
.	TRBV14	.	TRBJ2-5	CASSQAVRQETQYF	TGTGCCAGCAGCCAAGCGGTCAGGCAAGAGACCCAGTACTTC
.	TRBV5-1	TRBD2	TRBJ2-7	CASSQTSGSYEQYF	TGCGCCAGCAGCCAGACTAGCGGGAGTTACGAGCAGTACTTC
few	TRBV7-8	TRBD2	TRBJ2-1	CASSARLAGGGTGDEQFF	TGTGCCAGCAGCGCCAGACTAGCGGGAGGGGGTACCGGGGATGAGCAGTTCTTC
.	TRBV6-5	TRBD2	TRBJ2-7	CASSSPGLARGLEQYF	TGTGCCAGCAGTTCTCCTGGACTAGCGAGGGGCCTCGAGCAGTACTTC
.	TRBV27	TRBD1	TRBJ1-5	CASSLGQGAGQPQHF	TGTGCCAGCAGCTTGGGCCAGGGGGCAGGGCAGCCCCAGCATTTT
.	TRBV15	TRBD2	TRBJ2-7	CATKLGGGHEQYF	TGTGCCACCAAGCTTGGCGGGGGGCACGAGCAGTACTTC
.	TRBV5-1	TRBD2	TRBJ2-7	CASSSGTSRSSYEQYF	TGCGCCAGCAGCTCAGGGACTAGCCGGAGCTCCTACGAGCAGTACTTC
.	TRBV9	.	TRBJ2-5	CASSVEMNPRETQYF	TGTGCCAGCAGCGTAGAGATGAACCCCCGGGAGACCCAGTACTTC
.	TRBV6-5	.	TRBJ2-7	CASSPDRSIYEQYF	TGTGCCAGCAGCCCAGACAGAAGTATCTACGAGCAGTACTTC
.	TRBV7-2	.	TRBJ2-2	CASSRYGEAGELFF	TGTGCCAGCAGCCGCTATGGGGAGGCCGGGGAGCTGTTTTTT
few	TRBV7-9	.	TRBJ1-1	CASSLPPHRMSTEAFF	TGTGCCAGCAGCTTACCGCCCCATCGAATGAGCACTGAAGCTTTCTTT